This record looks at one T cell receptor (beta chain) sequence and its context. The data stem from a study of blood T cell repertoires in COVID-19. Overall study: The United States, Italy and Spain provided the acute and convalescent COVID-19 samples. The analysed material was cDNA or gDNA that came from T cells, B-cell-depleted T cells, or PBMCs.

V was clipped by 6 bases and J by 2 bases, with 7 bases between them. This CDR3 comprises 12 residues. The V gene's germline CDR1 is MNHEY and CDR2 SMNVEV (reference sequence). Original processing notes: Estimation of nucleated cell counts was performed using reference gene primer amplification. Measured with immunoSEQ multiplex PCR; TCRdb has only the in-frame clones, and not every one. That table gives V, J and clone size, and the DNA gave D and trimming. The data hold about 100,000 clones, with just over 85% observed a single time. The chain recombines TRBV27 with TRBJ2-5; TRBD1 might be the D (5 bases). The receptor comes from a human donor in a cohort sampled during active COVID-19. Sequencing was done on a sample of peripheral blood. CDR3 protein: CASRGPQETQYF. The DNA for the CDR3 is TGTGCCAGCAGGGGGCCGCAAGAGACCCAGTACTTC.